This paragraph reports one T cell receptor (beta chain). The specificity of this receptor is unknown. No base qualities exist here, and no much larger clone lies one base off it. Including cysteine and phenylalanine, the CDR3 has 14 amino acids. Left in the record is the CDR3 DNA by itself, 42 bases read in frame from the first base. The junction shows trimming of 6 bases on V and 2 bases on J, plus 11 bases between the germline ends. CDR1 and CDR2, per the germline V gene, are SNHLY and FYNNEI. These data are taken from a study of blood T cell repertoires in COVID-19 (dated by TCRdb to the early 2020s). Describing the broader study: For ImmuneRACE Cohort 3, a participant was defined as recovered based on two consecutive negative NP/OP PCR tests, clearance by a healthcare professional, or resolution of symptoms. The prospective study material was composed of cDNA or gDNA derived from T cells, B-cell-depleted T cells, or PBMCs. The samples were drawn from two sources: the first 160 participants of the ongoing ImmuneRACE study, and 1,254 subjects contributed by 6 global collaborators. Subjects who had been exposed to COVID-19, were actively infected with it, or had recovered from it provided the deeply sampled blood TCRbeta repertoires that made up the dataset. A freely available public database, intended as a resource for researchers studying the immune response to SARS-CoV-2, is where the repertoires were released. A de-identified subject ID, COVID-19 status, age in years and sex were almost always included in the sample metadata. Collaborator samples came from the United States, Italy and Spain and covered acute and convalescent phases of COVID-19. HLA class I and class II types, where available, came from metadata supplied by the sample provider rather than from assay-based typing. Beyond this particular receptor, the publication reports: The amount of clinical and demographic metadata varied by source and participant and was provided uncurated.

Enrolling through a virtual design, the prospective study's participants ranged in age from about 18 to 89 years and lived across about two dozen United States geographic areas. In the prospective study, cohorts were assigned on the basis of participant-reported clinical history obtained from a screening survey and a study questionnaire. In the prospective study, whole blood, serum and a nasopharyngeal or oropharyngeal swab were collected from each participant by mobile phlebotomists. Prospective study participants could optionally give additional blood draws and questionnaires over a 2-month period. Prospective study blood samples were shipped either frozen or at room temperature before DNA extraction. TCRbeta CDR3 regions were amplified from genomic DNA by means of the immunoSEQ Assay, a bias-controlled multiplex PCR. The study's processing was this. Within the assay, amplification of reference gene primers was used to estimate how many nucleated cells each sample contained. To quantify the absolute abundance of each unique TCRbeta CDR3 rearrangement, sequence reads were collapsed and filtered. Productive Simpson clonality was computed per sample as the square root of Simpson's diversity index over productive rearrangements. TCRdb limited this immuneACCESS table to in-frame rearrangements with V and J called. A share of clones is missing; checked studies link under half to unresolved V genes, and the rest is unexplained. V and J calls and clone size are as listed in that table; D and trimming were resolved from the DNA. The sample table lists a few hundred thousand clones, 87% of them with a count of one. The top ten hold about 2.1% of the sample.

This chain joins TRBV2 to TRBJ1-5, with no reliable assignment of the D segment. The receptor was derived from a middle-aged man in a cohort exposed to, infected with or recovered from COVID-19 (not recorded which). The material sequenced was PBMCs or T cells enriched from blood (not recorded which). CDR3 region: CASRRVVGNQPQHF. The DNA sequence reads TGTGCCAGCAGGAGGGTGGTAGGCAATCAGCCCCAGCATTTT.